The 24 T cell receptor beta chains in this list originate from one sample, sequenced in a study of T cells in women clearing cervical HPV infection (dated by TCRdb to between 2018 and 2020). Libraries were constructed by the immunoSEQ multiplex PCR assay. The immuneACCESS repertoire file appears here via TCRdb, limited to in-frame rearrangements. These files lack a portion of the clones; in checked studies, under half of the deficit traces to unresolved V genes, and the cause of the others is not known. The sample table on file contains about 33,000 clones. The top ten clonotypes cover less than 2% of the sample. The material sequenced was blood buffy coat. Receptors were obtained from a woman between 18 and 69 years old with a cervical HPV16 infection that either progressed to CIN3+ or cleared (not recorded which).

Worth noting for this clone: The sequenced fragment ends 3 residues before the CDR3 boundary, so the rest is inferred from the germline J gene. This chain links TRBV20-1 with TRBJ2-2, with 8 bases that match TRBD1. The CDR3 runs 13 residues. CDR1 and CDR2 (germline): DFQATT, SNEGSKA (reference sequence). Trimming took 3 bases from V and 8 from J; bases not matched to a gene: 5. The sequenced CDR3 bases are TGCAGTGCTAGGGACAGGGTAAAGGGGGAG. The encoded protein is CSARDRVKGE. The CDR3, in full, reads CSARDRVKGELFF.

Regarding this clone: The sequenced fragment ends 3 residues before the CDR3 boundary, so the rest is inferred from the germline J gene. V and J are TRBV28 and TRBJ2-7; D gene unclear. V lost 5 bases and J lost 3, with 20 bases in between. Germline loops: CDR1 MDHEN, CDR2 SYDVKM. The CDR3 has 16 amino acids. The CDR3 region is CASSIPPGYALYEQYF. The DNA read from the CDR3 is TGTGCCAGCAGTATACCACCGGGTTATGCCCTCTACGAG.

Notes on this clone: The read halts 3 residues ahead of the CDR3 end, with the missing end drawn from the germline J gene. The gene calls are TRBV2 and TRBJ1-4, with 7 bases identical to TRBD1. The V gene's germline CDR1 is SNHLY and CDR2 FYNNEI. The CDR3 sequence is 13 residues long. CDR3 in amino acids: CASATGSSSPLFF. The part of the CDR3 DNA that was read is TGTGCCAGCGCGACAGGGAGTTCTTCACCA.

In regard to this clone: Read sequence stops 3 residues before the CDR3 end, and the germline J gene provides the missing end. The chain has TRBV28 and TRBJ2-7; 8 bases fit TRBD1. From germline, CDR1 is MDHEN and CDR2 SYDVKM. The CDR3 has 15 residues. Trimming cost V 2 bases and J 2 bases; bases outside gene matches: 5. The CDR3 sequence: CASSLPRQGTYEQYF. The covered CDR3 bases are TGTGCCAGCAGTTTACCTAGACAGGGGACCTACGAG. The full variable domain, in which reference TRBV28 and TRBJ2-7 provide the parts outside the CDR3, is DVKVTQSSRYLVKRTGEKVFLECVQDMDHENMFWYRQDPGLGLRLIYFSYDVKMKEKGDIPEGYSVSREKKERFSLILESASTNQTSMYLCASSLPRQGTYEQYFGPGTRLTVT.

Concerning this clone: The CDR3 end is not reached by the read, which stops 3 residues before it; the germline J gene fills it in. V usage is TRBV18 and J usage is TRBJ2-2; a possible D gene is TRBD1 (6 bases). Germline CDR1 reads KGHSH; CDR2 reads LQKENI. CDR3 length equals 16 residues. The CDR3 sequence: CASSPEGVNYNSPLFF. The sequenced CDR3 bases are TGTGCCAGCTCACCCGAGGGGGTTAACTATAATTCACCG. Full variable domain (outside the CDR3, taken from reference TRBV18 and TRBJ2-2): NAGVMQNPRHLVRRRGQEARLRCSPMKGHSHVYWYRQLPEEGLKFMVYLQKENIIDESGMPKERFSAEFPKEGPSILRIQQVVRGDSAAYFCASSPEGVNYNSPLFFGEGSRLTVL.

On this clone: The read comes to an end 3 residues before the CDR3 does, leaving the germline J gene to fill in the end. The chain has TRBV10-1 and TRBJ2-1; tentatively, D is TRBD2 (6 bases). Germline CDR1 and CDR2: WNHNN and SYGVQD (reference sequence). The length of the CDR3 is 15 residues. V lost 2 bases, J lost 9 bases, and 17 bases lay in between. This CDR3 reads CASSETGRWGLEQFF. The part of the CDR3 DNA that was read is TGCGCCAGCAGTGAGACGGGGCGCTGGGGACTTGAG.

On this clone: The CDR3 end lies 3 residues beyond the end of the read and is filled in from the germline J gene. The identical CDR3 is also encoded by other nucleotide sequences in the sample. The J gene is TRBJ1-2, the V gene TRBV7-2; weak D call: TRBD1 (6 bases). The germline V gene encodes CDR1 SGHTA and CDR2 FQGNSA. This CDR3 comprises 13 residues. The V end lost 5 bases, the J end lost 1 base, and 8 bases lay between the germline ends. This CDR3 is CASSLDSNYGYTF. Incomplete CDR3 DNA: TGTGCCAGCAGCCTGGACAGTAACTATGGC.

Of note for this clone: The CDR3 extends 3 residues past the end of the read, so its final part is completed from the germline J gene. The chain uses TRBV5-4 and TRBJ1-4; 7 bases are a match to TRBD1. Per germline, CDR1 SGHNT and CDR2 YYREEE (reference sequence). The length of the CDR3 is 16 residues. J was trimmed by 2 bases and V by 1 base; bases with no gene match: 5. The CDR3 here is CASSLKGGGTNEKLFF. The part of the CDR3 DNA that was read is TGTGCCAGCAGCTTGAAAGGGGGCGGGACTAATGAAAAA.

Note on this clone: The CDR3 end falls 3 residues outside the read, so it is completed with the germline J gene. This rearrangement joins TRBV18 to TRBJ1-4; 7 positions agree with TRBD1. V gave up 2 bases and J gave up 4 bases; unmatched junction bases: 7. CDR1 is KGHSH, CDR2 LQKENI, per germline. The CDR3 consists of 16 residues. CDR3 bases read: TGTGCCAGCTCACCAACTGTGACAGGGATTAATGAAAAA. This sequence encodes CASSPTVTGINEK. The full-length CDR3 reads as CASSPTVTGINEKLFF.

With respect to this clone: The read terminates 3 residues ahead of where the CDR3 ends, so the germline J gene completes it. This chain joins TRBV7-2 and TRBJ2-4; 10 bases are a match to TRBD1. Germline V gene data show CDR1 as SGHTA and CDR2 as FQGNSA. There are 15 residues in the CDR3. The CDR3 is CASSLDRGNGYGQYF. CDR3 bases read: TGTGCCAGCAGCTTGGACAGGGGGAATGGCTATGGT.

As for this clone: The read gets to within 3 residues of the CDR3 end, and the germline J gene fills in the rest. The V gene is TRBV20-1, the J gene TRBJ1-4; 11 bases align to TRBD1. This CDR3 is 13 amino acids long. The ends lost 7 bases at V and 8 bases at J; junction bases unmatched: 6. Germline V CDR1 and CDR2: DFQATT, SNEGSKA (reference sequence). Incomplete CDR3 DNA: TGCAGTGGGACAGGGGGCGCAGGAGAAAAA. Its translation: CSGTGGAGEK. The entire CDR3 sequence reads CSGTGGAGEKLFF.

For this clone: The read is 3 residues too short to cover the CDR3 end, so that end is filled in from the germline J gene. The V and J genes are TRBV29-1 and TRBJ2-3; a possible D gene is TRBD1 (5 bases). Germline V gene lookup returns CDR1 SQVTM and CDR2 ANQGSEA. The CDR3 runs 12 residues. Incomplete CDR3 DNA: TGCAGCGGCGGCAGGGCTCAAGAGACG. It yields the protein CSGGRAQET. The complete CDR3 protein is CSGGRAQETQYF.

Details on this clone: The read stops 3 residues short of the end of the CDR3; the missing end is completed from the germline J gene. The genes are TRBV20-1 and TRBJ1-2; D is unresolved. V lost 3 bases, J lost 6 bases, and 8 bases lay in between. The germline V gene encodes CDR1 DFQATT and CDR2 SNEGSKA (reference sequence). This CDR3 has 11 amino acids. CDR3 residues: CSASRVDGYTF. The part of the CDR3 DNA that was read is TGCAGTGCTAGTAGGGTGGATGGC.

CDR3 region: CASSQMGGTNEKLFF. CDR3 DNA, as far as it was read: TGTGCCAGCAGTCAGATGGGGGGAACTAATGAAAAA. The chain uses TRBV6-4 and TRBJ1-4; D possibly corresponds to TRBD1 (5 bases). From the germline J gene comes the end of the CDR3, since the read stops 3 residues before it. The germline V gene encodes CDR1 MRHNA and CDR2 SNTAGT. Trimming removed 5 bases at V and 1 base at J, with 11 bases between. CDR3 length equals 15 residues.

About this clone: The CDR3 is cut off 3 residues early in the read; its end comes from the germline J gene. The V call is TRBV5-1, the J call TRBJ2-3, with 9 bases aligning to TRBD1. The CDR3 totals 15 residues. In germline, CDR1 is SGHRS, CDR2 YFSETQ. The DNA read from the CDR3 is TGCGCCAGCAGCTTGCCCGGACAGGGGAGGGAGACG. Amino acid sequence: CASSLPGQGRET. The whole CDR3 sequence is CASSLPGQGRETQYF.

On this clone: Read data end 3 residues before the CDR3 end; the end is taken from the germline J gene. This chain joins TRBV19 and TRBJ1-2, with D perhaps TRBD1 (6 bases). The germline gives CDR1 LNHDA, CDR2 SQIVND (reference sequence). The length of the CDR3 is 13 residues. V lost 5 bases, J lost 2 bases, and 9 bases lay in between. The CDR3 sequence is CASSRDTNYGYTF. Partial CDR3 DNA: TGTGCCAGTAGTCGGGACACGAACTATGGC. Looking up the rest from reference TRBV19 and TRBJ1-2 gives the full variable domain: DGGITQSPKYLFRKEGQNVTLSCEQNLNHDAMYWYRQDPGQGLRLIYYSQIVNDFQKGDIAEGYSVSREKKESFPLTVTSAQKNPTAFYLCASSRDTNYGYTFGSGTRLTVV.

About this clone itself: The sequenced fragment ends 3 residues before the CDR3 boundary, so the rest is inferred from the germline J gene. The chain employs TRBV28 and TRBJ2-3, with a possible D match to TRBD2 (5 bases). Germline CDR1 MDHEN, CDR2 SYDVKM. V dropped 8 bases and J dropped 4 bases, with 19 bases sitting between them. This CDR3 contains 15 residues. CDR3 region: CASLTRASGPDTQYF. CDR3 DNA, as far as it was read: TGTGCCAGCCTCACCCGGGCGAGCGGCCCAGATACG. The full variable domain, in which reference TRBV28 and TRBJ2-3 provide the parts outside the CDR3, is DVKVTQSSRYLVKRTGEKVFLECVQDMDHENMFWYRQDPGLGLRLIYFSYDVKMKEKGDIPEGYSVSREKKERFSLILESASTNQTSMYLCASLTRASGPDTQYFGPGTRLTVL.

On this clone itself: The missing CDR3 end, 3 residues past where the read stops, is filled in from the germline J gene. This chain joins TRBV7-2 and TRBJ2-5, with D maybe TRBD2 (6 bases). The CDR3 runs 15 residues. V shed 4 bases and J shed 5 bases, with 17 bases lying between them. Looked up from germline, CDR1 is SGHTA and CDR2 is FQGNSA. The part of the CDR3 DNA that was read is TGTGCCAGCAGCTATACCGGGGCGGGGATGGAGACC. It specifies CASSYTGAGMET. The whole CDR3 protein is CASSYTGAGMETQYF.

With respect to this clone: The read is 3 residues too short to cover the CDR3 end, so that end is filled in from the germline J gene. The V and J genes are TRBV19 and TRBJ1-2; D unresolved. Trimming took off 7 bases at V and 0 bases at J, with 30 bases between the two ends. Germline CDR1 LNHDA, CDR2 SQIVND (reference sequence). The CDR3 runs to 20 residues. The part of the CDR3 DNA that was read is TGTGCCAGTAACCCAACGGCGGCACGCCGCGTTTTGTCCGCTAACTATGGC. Protein product: CASNPTAARRVLSANYG. The full CDR3 protein reads CASNPTAARRVLSANYGYTF.

To note about this clone: The read comes to an end 3 residues before the CDR3 does, leaving the germline J gene to fill in the end. The chain uses TRBV20-1 and TRBJ1-2, with 7 bases aligning to TRBD1. The CDR3 loop spans 15 amino acids. Trimming removed 4 bases from V and 4 bases from J; junction bases left unmatched: 12. Germline V gene sequence: CDR1 DFQATT, CDR2 SNEGSKA (reference sequence). This CDR3 reads CSAIRQGSWLYGYTF. CDR3 bases read: TGCAGTGCTATCAGACAGGGTTCCTGGCTCTATGGC.

A note on this clone: Read sequence stops 3 residues before the CDR3 end, and the germline J gene provides the missing end. The chain has TRBV10-3 and TRBJ2-1, with D possibly being TRBD2 (7 bases). V was clipped by 7 bases and J by 7 bases, with 17 bases between them. Germline V gives CDR1 ENHRY, CDR2 SYGVKD. The CDR3 covers 14 residues. The covered CDR3 bases are TGTGCCATCAACGAGGGGGGGGGTACGAATGAG. It yields the protein CAINEGGGTNE. The whole CDR3 protein is CAINEGGGTNEQFF.

Comment on this clone: The sequenced fragment ends 3 residues before the CDR3 boundary, so the rest is inferred from the germline J gene. This chain links TRBV6-2 or TRBV6-3 with TRBJ2-1, with 7 bases fitting TRBD1. The CDR3 extends over 12 amino acids. CDR1 is MNHEY, CDR2 SVGEGT, per germline. J was trimmed by 9 bases and V by 6 bases; bases with no gene match: 5. The CDR3 loop is CASRPRGLEQFF. The CDR3 DNA, read in part, is TGTGCCAGCAGGCCAAGGGGGCTTGAG.

The CDR3: CASSRGTFYEQYF. The part of the CDR3 DNA that was read is TGTGCCAGCAGCCGCGGGACATTTTACGAG. The chain combines TRBV14 with TRBJ2-7, with D possibly being TRBD1 or TRBD2 (6 bases each). The read terminates 3 residues ahead of where the CDR3 ends, so the germline J gene completes it. V was pared by 4 bases and J by 4 bases, with 11 bases between. This CDR3 is 13 amino acids long. Per germline, CDR1 SGHDN and CDR2 FVKESK. The complete variable domain, with remaining parts taken from reference TRBV14 and TRBJ2-7, reads EAGVTQFPSHSVIEKGQTVTLRCDPISGHDNLYWYRRVMGKEIKFLLHFVKESKQDESGMPNNRFLAERTGGTYSTLKVQPAELEDSGVYFCASSRGTFYEQYFGPGTRLTVT.

Notes on this clone: The observed sequence ends 3 residues before the CDR3 terminus, with the missing tail filled in from the germline J gene. The chain has TRBV7-9 and TRBJ1-4, with a weak D call TRBD1 (5 bases). This CDR3 spans 15 amino acids. Germline CDR1 SEHNR, CDR2 FQNEAQ (reference sequence). Trimming pared 5 bases from V and 4 bases from J, leaving 14 bases between. The part of the CDR3 DNA that was read is TGTGCCAGCAGCCCGGCGGGGGGTAGTAATGAAAAA. It codes for CASSPAGGSNEK. From start to end, the CDR3 is CASSPAGGSNEKLFF.